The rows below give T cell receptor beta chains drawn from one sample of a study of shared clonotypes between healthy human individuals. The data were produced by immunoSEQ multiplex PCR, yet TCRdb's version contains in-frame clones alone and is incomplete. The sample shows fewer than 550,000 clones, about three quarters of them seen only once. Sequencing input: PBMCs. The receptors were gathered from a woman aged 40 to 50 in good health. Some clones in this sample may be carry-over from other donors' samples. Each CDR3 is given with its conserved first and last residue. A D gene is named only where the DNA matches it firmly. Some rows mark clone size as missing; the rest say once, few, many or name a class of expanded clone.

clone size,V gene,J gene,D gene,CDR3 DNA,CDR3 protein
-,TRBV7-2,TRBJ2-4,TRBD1,TGTGCCAGCAGCTTATCGACAGGGGCGGCCAAAAACATTCAGTACTTC,CASSLSTGAAKNIQYF
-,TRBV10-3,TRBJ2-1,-,TGTGCCATCAGGGCTAGCAGTAATAATGAGCAGTTCTTC,CAIRASSNNEQFF
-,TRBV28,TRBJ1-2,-,TGTGCCAGCAGTCCCCCCCTGGGAGCTAACTATGGCTACACCTTC,CASSPPLGANYGYTF
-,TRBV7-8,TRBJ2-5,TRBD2,TGTGCCAGCAGCTTAGCGTGGAACAGCGGGAGCGGAGAGACCCAGTACTTC,CASSLAWNSGSGETQYF
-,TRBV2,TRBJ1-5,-,TGTGCCAGCAGTGAACAGCAATATCAGCCCCAGCATTTT,CASSEQQYQPQHF
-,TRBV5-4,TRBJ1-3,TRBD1,TGTGCCAGCAGCCTTCAGGACAGGGTTGGAAACACCATATATTTT,CASSLQDRVGNTIYF
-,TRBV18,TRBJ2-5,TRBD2,TGTGCCAGCTCACCACGTCTAGCGGGAGGGCCAGAGACCCAGTACTTC,CASSPRLAGGPETQYF
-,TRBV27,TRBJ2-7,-,TGTGCCAGCACCGACACCTACTCCTACGAGCAGTACTTC,CASTDTYSYEQYF
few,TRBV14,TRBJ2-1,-,TGTGCCAGCAGTCCCGCCCGGCCGAGTTTGGAGCAGTTCTTC,CASSPARPSLEQFF
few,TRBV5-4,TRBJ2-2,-,TGTGCCAGCAGCTTGCGACAGGTATCCTCGGCCGGGGAGCTGTTTTTT,CASSLRQVSSAGELFF
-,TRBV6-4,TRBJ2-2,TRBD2,TGTGCCAGCAAGCGACTAGCGGGAGACCCCGGGGAGCTGTTTTTT,CASKRLAGDPGELFF
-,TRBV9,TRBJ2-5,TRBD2,TGTGCCAGCAGCCCCAAATCCCCGGGACTAGTGGGGCAGGAGACCCAGTACTTC,CASSPKSPGLVGQETQYF
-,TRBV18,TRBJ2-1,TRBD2,TGTGCCAGCTCACAAAGGACTAGCGGGAGCCAATACAATGAGCAGTTCTTC,CASSQRTSGSQYNEQFF
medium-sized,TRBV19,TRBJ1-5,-,TGTGCCAGTAGTATGGGGGACAACTATCAGCCCCAGCATTTT,CASSMGDNYQPQHF
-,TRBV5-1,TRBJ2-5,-,TGCGCCAGCAGGTACCAAGAGACCCAGTACTTC,CASRYQETQYF
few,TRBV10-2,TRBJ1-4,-,TGCGCCAGCAGTGACACCAATGAAAAACTGTTTTTT,CASSDTNEKLFF
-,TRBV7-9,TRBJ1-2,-,TGTGCCAGCAGCCGCGCCGGGACGGTCCCCCGGGGGGACTATGGCTACACCTTC,CASSRAGTVPRGDYGYTF
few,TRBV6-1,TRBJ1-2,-,TGTGCCAGCAGTGTAGAGTTAGACAGGAGAAGCTACACCTTC,CASSVELDRRSYTF
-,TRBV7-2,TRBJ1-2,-,TGTGCCAGCAGCTCCGGGACAACGTATGGCTACACCTTC,CASSSGTTYGYTF
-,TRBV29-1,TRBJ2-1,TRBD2,TGCAGCGTTGGTAGAACTAGCGGAGACTACAATGAGCAGTTCTTC,CSVGRTSGDYNEQFF
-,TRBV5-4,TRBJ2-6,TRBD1,TGTGCCAGCAGCTTGGGACAGGGGGCTTCTGGGGCCAACGTCCTGACTTTC,CASSLGQGASGANVLTF
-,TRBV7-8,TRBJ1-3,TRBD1,TGTGCCAGCAGCTTGTCCTTTATCTACCTCCCCCGATCAGGGGGAGGAAACACCATATATTTT,CASSLSFIYLPRSGGGNTIYF
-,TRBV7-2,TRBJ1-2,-,TGTGCCAGCAGCCTCGGGGCCCGAGATGGCTACACCTTC,CASSLGARDGYTF
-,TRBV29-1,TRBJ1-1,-,TGCAGCGTTGGACCTCAAGGGGGTCGCACTGAAGCTTTCTTT,CSVGPQGGRTEAFF
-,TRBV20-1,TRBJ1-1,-,TGCAGTGCCACCTTTGGGGTGGGGGCTTTCTTT,CSATFGVGAFF
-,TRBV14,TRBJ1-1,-,TGTGCCAGCAGCCAAGATCGAGGGGGGCTAAGTACTAAAGCTTTCTTT,CASSQDRGGLSTKAFF
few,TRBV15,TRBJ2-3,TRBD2,TGTGCCACCAGCAGAGAAAGCGGGGGTACAGATACGCAGTATTTT,CATSRESGGTDTQYF
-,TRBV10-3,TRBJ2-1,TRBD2,TGTGCCATCAGCGAAAGACCCAGCGGGAGGGGCTGGAATGAGCAGTTCTTC,CAISERPSGRGWNEQFF
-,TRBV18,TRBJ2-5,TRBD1,TGTGCCAGCTCTCCCACACAGGGGAACCAAGAGACCCAGTACTTC,CASSPTQGNQETQYF
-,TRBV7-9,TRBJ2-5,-,TGTGCCAGCAGCCTACGTGGAGTGGAACAAGAGACCCAGTACTTC,CASSLRGVEQETQYF
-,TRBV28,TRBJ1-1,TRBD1,TGTGCCAGCAGTCAACGAGACAGGGGGTGGGCGAACACTGAAGCTTTCTTT,CASSQRDRGWANTEAFF
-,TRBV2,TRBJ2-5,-,TGTGCCAGCACAGCGGAAGAGACCCAGTACTTC,CASTAEETQYF
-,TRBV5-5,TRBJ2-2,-,TGTGCCAGCAGCTTGCACCGACAGGTATCGAGCACCGGGGAGCTGTTTTTT,CASSLHRQVSSTGELFF
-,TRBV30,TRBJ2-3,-,TGTGCCTGGGGGGCGGGACAGCGCCTCGAGGATACGCAGTATTTT,CAWGAGQRLEDTQYF
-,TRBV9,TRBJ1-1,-,TGTGCCAGCAGCGCCTCCGGGACGGTGAACACTGAAGCTTTCTTT,CASSASGTVNTEAFF
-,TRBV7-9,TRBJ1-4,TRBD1,TGTGCCAGCAGCTTAGTTTTTGGACAGGAAAATGAAAAACTGTTTTTT,CASSLVFGQENEKLFF
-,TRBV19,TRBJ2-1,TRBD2,TGTGCCAGTAGTAGCGGACTAGCGGGACACGGGAGCTCCTACAATGAGCAGTTCTTC,CASSSGLAGHGSSYNEQFF
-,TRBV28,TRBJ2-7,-,TGTGCCAGCAGTCCGCCTGTTCCGAACGAGCAGTACTTC,CASSPPVPNEQYF
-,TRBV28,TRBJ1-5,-,TGTGCCAGCAGCCCCGGGGGTGGGGGGAATCAGCCCCAGCATTTT,CASSPGGGGNQPQHF